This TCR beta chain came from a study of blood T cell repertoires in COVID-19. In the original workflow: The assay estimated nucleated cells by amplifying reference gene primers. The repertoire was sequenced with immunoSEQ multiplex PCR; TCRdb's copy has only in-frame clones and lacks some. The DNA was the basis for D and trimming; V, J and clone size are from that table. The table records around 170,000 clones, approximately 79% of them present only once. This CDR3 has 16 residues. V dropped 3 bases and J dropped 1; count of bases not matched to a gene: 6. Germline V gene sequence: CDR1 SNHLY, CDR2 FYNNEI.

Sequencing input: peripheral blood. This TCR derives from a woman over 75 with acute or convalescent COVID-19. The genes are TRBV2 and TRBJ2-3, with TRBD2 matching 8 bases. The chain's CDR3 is CASSETETSGTDTQYF. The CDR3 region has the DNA TGTGCCAGCAGTGAGACGGAGACTAGCGGCACAGATACGCAGTATTTT.